These T cell receptor beta chains were read from a single sample in a study of T cells in Graves' hyperthyroidism and ophthalmopathy. MiXCR was run by TCRdb on the multiplex PCR reads, yielding one entry per CDR3 protein. The sample yields 450,000 to 700,000 distinct CDR3 sequences, around 45% seen once. Material for sequencing was peripheral blood or thyroid tissue (not recorded which). All receptors come from an adult woman with Graves' disease, either hyperthyroidism or ophthalmopathy (not recorded which). Both conserved end residues are part of each CDR3. A D gene is named only where the DNA matches it firmly. The size entry is marked missing in some rows and otherwise reads once, few, many or a size class.

clone size,D gene,V gene,J gene,CDR3 protein,CDR3 DNA
.,.,TRBV7-7,TRBJ1-2,CATIKTGGGYTF,TGTGCTACGATAAAGACAGGCGGTGGCTACACCTTC
.,TRBD1,TRBV2,TRBJ1-5,CASNWPRDRRSNQPQHF,TGTGCCAGCAATTGGCCAAGGGACAGGAGGAGCAATCAGCCCCAGCATTTT
.,.,TRBV29-1,TRBJ1-2,CSVLTRGYTF,TGCAGCGTGCTGACGCGTGGCTACACCTTC
.,TRBD2,TRBV2,TRBJ2-1,CASSEGLAGAYNEQFF,TGTGCCAGCAGTGAAGGACTAGCCGGGGCCTACAATGAGCAGTTCTTC
once,.,TRBV9,TRBJ1-2,CASTTGDDYGYTF,TGTGCCAGCACTACGGGTGACGACTATGGCTACACCTTC
many,.,TRBV12-3/TRBV12-4,TRBJ1-1,CATQEGHTEAFF,TGTGCCACCCAGGAGGGCCATACTGAAGCTTTCTTT
once,TRBD1,TRBV10-3,TRBJ2-5,CAISPQQGMMETQYF,TGTGCCATCAGTCCCCAACAGGGGATGATGGAGACCCAGTACTTC
many,.,TRBV7-2,TRBJ1-2,CASSLLSGTHVGYTF,TGTGCCAGCAGCTTATTGTCAGGAACCCACGTAGGCTACACCTTC
.,.,TRBV2,TRBJ2-5,CASSELLDGETQYF,TGTGCCAGCAGTGAACTGCTGGATGGGGAGACCCAGTACTTC
.,.,TRBV19,TRBJ2-1,CASRDGSSYNEQFF,TGTGCCAGTAGAGACGGGAGCTCCTACAATGAGCAGTTCTTC
.,.,TRBV7-2,TRBJ2-5,CASPQRRRTCEETQYF,TGTGCCAGCCCACAGCGGAGGCGCACCTGTGAAGAGACCCAGTACTTC
.,.,TRBV10-3,TRBJ1-6,CAISEEGIDSPLHF,TGTGCCATCAGTGAGGAGGGGATTGATTCACCCCTCCACTTT
.,.,TRBV25-1,TRBJ2-6,CASWVYSGANVLTF,TGTGCCAGCTGGGTTTACTCTGGGGCCAACGTCCTGACTTTC
few,.,TRBV5-1,TRBJ1-2,CASSLGAANYGYTF,TGCGCCAGCAGCTTGGGGGCAGCAAACTATGGCTACACCTTC
many,.,TRBV6-5,TRBJ2-7,CASIGQQRYEQYF,TGTGCCAGCATCGGGCAGCAACGCTACGAGCAGTACTTC
many,.,TRBV11-2,TRBJ1-1,CASSLMRGETEAFF,TGTGCCAGCAGCCTCATGAGGGGAGAGACTGAAGCTTTCTTT
.,TRBD1,TRBV10-3,TRBJ2-5,CATGTAGETQYF,TGTGCCACCGGGACAGCAGGAGAGACCCAGTACTTC
.,.,TRBV9,TRBJ2-5,CASSVYGTQYF,TGTGCCAGCAGCGTATACGGGACTCAGTACTTC
many,.,TRBV19,TRBJ1-1,CASSPQVGTEAFF,TGTGCCAGTAGTCCCCAGGTCGGCACTGAAGCTTTCTTT
many,.,TRBV2,TRBJ2-6,CAWGVSGANVLTF,TGTGCCTGGGGGGTCTCTGGGGCCAACGTCCTGACTTTC
many,.,TRBV7-6,TRBJ1-3,CASSLAGTGNTIYF,TGTGCCAGCAGCTTAGCAGGGACTGGAAACACCATATATTTT
many,TRBD1,TRBV9,TRBJ1-1,CASSVALADRAQVGTEAFF,TGTGCCAGCAGCGTAGCGTTGGCCGACAGGGCCCAGGTTGGCACTGAAGCTTTCTTT
.,.,TRBV9,TRBJ1-2,CASSVSAGDYGYTF,TGTGCCAGCAGCGTATCGGCAGGGGACTATGGCTACACCTTC